The 3 T cell receptor beta chains below were found in one sample sequenced in a study of CD8+ T cells in alopecia areata. The authors extracted RNA and reverse transcribed it into cDNA as the sequencing template. Assay: immunoSEQ multiplex PCR; the TCRdb copy retains only in-frame clones and omits some. Recorded here are approximately 300,000 clones, none singletons. Scientists pooled cutaneous lymph node cells and sorted them on CD4, CD8alpha, NKG2D, NKG2ACE and other markers. The sequenced sample consisted of CD4+ T cells sorted from a lymph node. The receptors were sampled from a C3H/HeJ mouse with alopecia areata. For this strain, the MHC haplotype corresponds to H2-k.

On this clone: Gene names refer to mouse genes. The read falls 4 residues short of the CDR3 end, and the missing part is taken from the germline J gene. Distinct nucleotide sequences in the sample also encode this CDR3. This chain connects TRBV1 to TRBJ1-2, with D perhaps matching TRBD1 (5 bases). Trimming removed 1 base from V and 0 bases from J, with 9 bases in between. Germline-derived CDR1 and CDR2 are NSQYPW and LRSPGD (reference sequence). CDR3 length equals 15 residues. The DNA read from the CDR3 is TGCACCTGCAGTGCAGCGGGACTCTCAAACTCC. Amino acid sequence: CTCSAAGLSNS. From start to end, the CDR3 is CTCSAAGLSNSDYTF. Looking up the rest from reference TRBV1 and TRBJ1-2 gives the full variable domain: VTLLEQNPRWRLVPRGQAVNLRCILKNSQYPWMSWYQQDLQKQLQWLFTLRSPGDKEVKSLPGADYLATRVTDTELRLQVANMSQGRTLYCTCSAAGLSNSDYTFGSGTRLLVI.

Of note for this clone: Mouse gene names and germline throughout. The read comes to an end 4 residues before the CDR3 does, leaving the germline J gene to fill in the end. V is TRBV13-1 and J is TRBJ1-2; D perhaps matches TRBD1 (5 bases). CDR1 is NSHNY and CDR2 is SYGAGN in the germline V gene. This CDR3 is built from 15 residues. V lost 2 bases, J lost 4 bases, and 15 bases lay in between. The covered CDR3 bases are TGTGCCAGCAGTGAGTCGGGCAGGGCAGGCTCC. As protein: CASSESGRAGS. The entire CDR3 reads CASSESGRAGSDYTF.

In this sample, this clone turned up a few times. Genes and germline are mouse. The read ends 4 residues before the CDR3 terminus; that terminus is restored from the germline J gene. The chain combines TRBV19 with TRBJ2-5; D unclear. V gave up 5 bases and J gave up 0 bases, with 10 bases separating them. Germline V lookup: CDR1 FNHDT, CDR2 SITEND (reference sequence). The CDR3 spans 14 residues. The CDR3 bases that were read are TGTGCCAGCAGCCTCACCCTGAACCAAGAC. Translating it yields CASSLTLNQD. The full CDR3 sequence reads CASSLTLNQDTQYF.